This T cell receptor beta chain is from a study of blood T cell repertoires in COVID-19. At the level of the study: The recovered donors of Cohort 3 showed two negative PCRs, clearance, or symptom resolution. Nucleic acid was either cDNA or gDNA, and it came from T cells, B-cell-depleted T cells, or PBMCs.

Assay: immunoSEQ multiplex PCR; the TCRdb copy retains only in-frame clones and omits some. The sample includes over 130,000 clones, approximately 80% seen only once; the top ten take roughly 3.9%. Participants spanned ages about 18 to 90 years and resided in about two dozen US areas. Germline V gene sequence: CDR1 KGHDR, CDR2 SFDVKD. With V trimmed by 1 base and J by 4 bases, 2 bases remained unmatched. The CDR3 covers 16 residues. V usage is TRBV24-1 and J usage is TRBJ2-1; 11 bases are shared with TRBD2. The sample was PBMCs or T cells enriched from blood (not recorded which). This clonotype originated in a man aged 50 to 59 in a cohort exposed to, infected with or recovered from COVID-19 (not recorded which). The DNA of the CDR3 is TGTGCCACCAGTGATTTTCCTAGCGGGGGGTACAATGAGCAGTTCTTC. Translated: CATSDFPSGGYNEQFF.